This passage covers 19 T cell receptor beta chains from one sample sequenced in a study of T cell repertoires in cytomegalovirus infection (dated by TCRdb to between 2018 and 2020). Sequenced using an Illumina HiSeq 1500. TCRdb applied fastp at Q25 and MiXCR to the public reads, then kept only in-frame beta chains. Rows merge per CDR3 protein into single entries with the most common DNA and genes. In all, the sample holds some 680,000 distinct CDR3 sequences, and 35% to 45% of those were seen once. The top ten clonotypes cover more than 2.5% of the sample. The sample was PBMCs. These receptors originate from a human donor in good health (CMV status not recorded). Some clones in this sample may be carry-over from other donors' samples.

This clonotype was seen a handful of times. The gene calls are TRBV7-8 and TRBJ2-2; 12 bases align to TRBD2. This CDR3 comprises 16 residues. Germline CDR1 and CDR2: SGHVS and FQNEAQ. V dropped 5 bases and J dropped 6; count of bases not matched to a gene: 7. In DNA, the CDR3 is TGTGCCAGCAGCCCCCGGACTAGCGGGATATCCGGGGAGCTGTTTTTT. Its protein is CASSPRTSGISGELFF.

With regard to this clonotype: A junction boundary mismatches the germline segment, possibly from a read error. The chain couples TRBV7-2 to TRBJ1-1; D is unresolved. CDR3 size: 14 residues. CDR1 and CDR2 from the germline V gene are SGHTA and FQGNSA. The CDR3 region has the DNA TGTGCCAGCAGCTTTTTTCTTCCGAACACTCAAGCTTTCTTT. This gives the protein CASSFFLPNTQAFF.

This clonotype has a handful of counts. DNA for the CDR3: TGTGCCAGCAGTTTCCTAGGGGGGGCGAACACTGAAGCTTTCTTT. It yields the protein CASSFLGGANTEAFF. This sequence joins TRBV28 and TRBJ1-1, with D perhaps matching TRBD1 (6 bases). This CDR3 region has 15 residues. The V and J ends lost 3 bases and 1 base respectively, with 12 bases between them. Per the germline V gene, CDR1 is MDHEN and CDR2 is SYDVKM.

This chain joins TRBV11-2 and TRBJ2-1; 8 bases align to TRBD1. Germline V gene sequence: CDR1 SGHAT, CDR2 FQNNGV. The junction had 5 bases not matched to a gene; V was cut back by 2 bases and J by 5 bases. The CDR3 extends over 15 amino acids. The CDR3 sequence: CASSLSQGVNNEQFF. In nucleotides, the CDR3 is TGTGCCAGCAGCTTATCACAGGGGGTCAACAATGAGCAGTTCTTC.

This clonotype was found once. A much larger clone differs from this one at a single base, so this may be a read error. The gene calls are TRBV4-1 and TRBJ2-7; 8 bases are shared with TRBD2. The CDR3 loop spans 15 amino acids. CDR1 and CDR2 (germline): MGHRA, YSYEKL. CDR3 residues: CASSQVLADSYDQYF. CDR3 bases: TGCGCCAGCAGCCAAGTACTAGCGGACTCCTACGATCAGTACTTC.

The rearrangement links TRBV7-9 to TRBJ1-2, with 10 bases aligning to TRBD1. This CDR3 comprises 13 residues. Germline V gene sequence: CDR1 SEHNR, CDR2 FQNEAQ (reference sequence). V lost 3 bases and J lost 10; bases outside the gene matches: 5. CDR3 in amino acids: CASSFGQGDHYTF. CDR3 nucleotides: TGTGCCAGCAGCTTTGGACAGGGGGACCACTACACCTTC.

This clonotype came up many times. This chain joins TRBV7-6 and TRBJ2-3; no definite D call. V lost 2 bases and J 6 bases, leaving 6 bases between the germline ends. Germline V lookup: CDR1 SGHVS, CDR2 FNYEAQ. This CDR3 is 12 amino acids long. The CDR3 bases are TGTGCCAGCAGCTTATCAGAGGATACGCAGTATTTT. It specifies CASSLSEDTQYF.

The chain employs TRBV12-3 or TRBV12-4 and TRBJ1-6, with no clear D. Trimming left V 5 bases short and J 7 bases short, with 15 bases between. This CDR3 has 15 amino acids. CDR3 amino acids: CASSDSQGSNSPLHF. The CDR3 nucleotides read TGTGCCAGCAGTGACTCTCAAGGGTCCAATTCACCCCTCCACTTT.

This clonotype has just a few counts. The rearrangement uses TRBV15 and TRBJ1-4; TRBD1 might be the D (5 bases). The V end lost 1 base, the J end lost 5 bases, and 14 bases lay between the germline ends. CDR3 length: 16 residues. In germline, CDR1 is LNHNV, CDR2 YYDKDF (reference sequence). As DNA, the CDR3 is TGTGCCACCAGCAGAGCTCCCGGGGCTCTGAATGAAAAACTGTTTTTT. Translating gives CATSRAPGALNEKLFF.

The rearrangement links TRBV7-9 to TRBJ1-2; D is perhaps TRBD1 (6 bases). The CDR3 contains 14 residues. The ends were cut back, 0 bases at V and 4 bases at J, with 9 bases in the middle. The V gene's germline CDR1 is SEHNR and CDR2 FQNEAQ (reference sequence). The CDR3, as DNA: TGTGCCAGCAGCTTAGCCCAGGGGCGCTATGGCTACACCTTC. Its translation is CASSLAQGRYGYTF.

The J gene is TRBJ1-5, the V gene TRBV28; TRBD1 aligns across 9 bases. Germline V CDR1 and CDR2: MDHEN, SYDVKM. The CDR3 spans 14 residues. The trim removed 10 bases at V and 3 bases at J, leaving 7 bases unmatched. The CDR3 sequence is CANLGQGINQPQHF. CDR3 nucleotides: TGTGCCAACCTAGGACAGGGGATCAATCAGCCCCAGCATTTT.

This clonotype was seen only a few times. V is TRBV2 and J is TRBJ1-4; no clear D gene. Between the trimmed V and J ends, which lost 5 bases and 6 bases, there was a span of 10 bases. This CDR3 is built from 13 residues. The germline V gene encodes CDR1 SNHLY and CDR2 FYNNEI. The CDR3 DNA is TGTGCCAGCAGTATGCAGTATGATGAAAAACTGTTTTTT. Its protein is CASSMQYDEKLFF.

In its sample, this clonotype was seen a few times. The V and J genes are TRBV7-8 and TRBJ2-2; D gene ambiguous. CDR1 is SGHVS, CDR2 FQNEAQ, per germline. This CDR3 has 15 amino acids. With 4 bases removed from V and 1 base from J, the gap between germline ends came to 10 bases. CDR3 bases: TGTGCCAGCAGCTCCCCTACACGGAACACCGGGGAGCTGTTTTTT. Protein sequence: CASSSPTRNTGELFF.

This clonotype was detected a few times. The V and J genes are TRBV12-3 or TRBV12-4 and TRBJ2-7, with unresolved D. Trimming took 3 bases from V and 6 from J, leaving 6 bases between them. CDR3 size: 11 residues. The CDR3 loop is CASSFVGEQYF. The DNA for the CDR3 is TGTGCCAGCAGTTTTGTAGGCGAGCAGTACTTC.

This chain links TRBV19 with TRBJ1-1; D is unresolved. Per germline, CDR1 LNHDA and CDR2 SQIVND (reference sequence). This CDR3 comprises 11 residues. Trimming took off 8 bases at V and 1 base at J, with 5 bases between the two ends. CDR3 loop: CASVGNTEAFF. Written as DNA, the CDR3 is TGTGCCAGTGTGGGGAACACTGAAGCTTTCTTT.

This clonotype was seen a few times. The rearrangement links TRBV28 to TRBJ1-2; TRBD1 agrees at 7 bases. The V gene's germline CDR1 is MDHEN and CDR2 SYDVKM. J lost 8 bases, V lost 5 bases, and 11 bases had no gene match. The CDR3 is made up of 14 amino acids. In DNA form, the CDR3 reads TGTGCCAGCAGTCCTTTGACAGGGTCGCAAGGCTACACCTTC. Amino acids: CASSPLTGSQGYTF.

The V call is TRBV29-1, the J call TRBJ2-2; 8 bases line up with TRBD1. The CDR3 has 16 residues. The trim removed 2 bases at V and 1 base at J, leaving 6 bases unmatched. Germline V gene data show CDR1 as SQVTM and CDR2 as ANQGSEA. The CDR3 DNA follows: TGCAGCGTTGAATTATTAGGACAGGGGAACACCGGGGAGCTGTTTTTT. Translating gives CSVELLGQGNTGELFF.

This clonotype has a handful of counts. CDR3: CASSLEGTVPSYEQYF. The CDR3 DNA reads as TGTGCCAGCAGCTTAGAGGGGACAGTTCCCTCCTACGAGCAGTACTTC. The rearrangement joins TRBV7-9 to TRBJ2-7; 7 bases fit TRBD1. Germline V gene sequence: CDR1 SEHNR, CDR2 FQNEAQ (reference sequence). With V trimmed by 1 base and J by 0 bases, 6 bases remained unmatched. The CDR3 sequence is 16 residues long.

CDR3 residues: CASSSSRGYSPLHF. In DNA form, the CDR3 reads TGTGCCAGCAGTTCGTCCAGGGGGTATTCACCCCTCCACTTT. The rearrangement joins TRBV28 to TRBJ1-6; 7 bases line up with TRBD1. With V trimmed by 4 bases and J by 8 bases, 5 bases remained unmatched. CDR1 is MDHEN and CDR2 is SYDVKM in the germline V gene. CDR3 length: 14 amino acids.